The text below deals with one T cell receptor (beta chain). This sample stems from a study of shared clonotypes between healthy human individuals. Researchers partitioned CD4+ cells into CD45RA+ naive and CD45RA-negative memory subsets. The junction had 7 bases not matched to a gene; V was cut back by 1 base and J by 10 bases. The CDR3 totals 14 residues. CDR1 is SGHTA and CDR2 is FQGNSA in the germline V gene. The data were produced by immunoSEQ multiplex PCR, yet TCRdb's version contains in-frame clones alone and is incomplete. The sample has around 1,000,000 clones, 60% to 80% seen once. V usage is TRBV7-2 and J usage is TRBJ1-5; 7 bases match TRBD1. The clonotype originates from a man between 18 and 29 years old in good health. Some clones in this sample may be carry-over from other donors' samples. Sequencing was done on a sample of memory CD4+ T cells from PBMCs. Regarding subset: CD45RA-negative fraction. CDR3 nucleotides: TGTGCCAGCAGCTTAGAAACAGGGGTCGGCCCCCAGCATTTT. It codes for CASSLETGVGPQHF.